A single count supports the clone carrying this T cell receptor (beta chain). The data are from a study of blood T cell repertoires in COVID-19. Across the whole study: Samples came from the United States, Italy and Spain, spanning acute and convalescent COVID-19. The cDNA or gDNA used as material had been derived from T cells, B-cell-depleted T cells, or PBMCs.

Authors' analysis steps: For nucleated cells, counts were estimated from reference gene primer amplification. Sequencing was performed with immunoSEQ multiplex PCR; in TCRdb, only in-frame clones are kept and a portion is missing. Clonal size and the V and J genes are those of that table, whereas D and trimming came from the DNA. Of roughly 100,000 clones listed, around 90% are singletons. Germline lookup yields CDR1 DFQATT and CDR2 SNEGSKA (reference sequence). The junction had 8 bases not matched to a gene; V was cut back by 3 bases and J by 1 base. This CDR3 comprises 15 residues. Material: peripheral blood. The chain has TRBV20-1 and TRBJ2-7; TRBD2 agrees at 8 bases. The clonotype comes from a woman in her 70s with acute or convalescent COVID-19. CDR3 protein: CSASPTGGRSYEQYF. The CDR3 coding sequence is TGCAGTGCTAGTCCAACGGGGGGGAGGTCCTACGAGCAGTACTTC.